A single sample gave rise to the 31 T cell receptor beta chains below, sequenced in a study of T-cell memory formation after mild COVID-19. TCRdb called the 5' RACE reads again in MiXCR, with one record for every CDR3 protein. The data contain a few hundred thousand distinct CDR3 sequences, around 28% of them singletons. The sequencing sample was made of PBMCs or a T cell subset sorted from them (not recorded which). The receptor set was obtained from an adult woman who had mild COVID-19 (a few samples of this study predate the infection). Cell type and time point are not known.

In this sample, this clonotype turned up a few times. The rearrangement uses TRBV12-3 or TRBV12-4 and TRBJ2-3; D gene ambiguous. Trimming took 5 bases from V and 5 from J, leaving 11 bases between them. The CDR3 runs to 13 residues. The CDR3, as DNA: TGTGCCAGCAGTCCCCCCCCGGAAGATACGCAGTATTTT. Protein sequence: CASSPPPEDTQYF.

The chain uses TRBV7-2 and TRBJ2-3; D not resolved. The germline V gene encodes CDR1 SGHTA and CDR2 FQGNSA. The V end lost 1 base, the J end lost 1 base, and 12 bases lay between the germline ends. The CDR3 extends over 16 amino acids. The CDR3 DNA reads TGTGCCAGCAGCTTAGGGAGAACCCGCGGCACAGATACGCAGTATTTT. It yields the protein CASSLGRTRGTDTQYF.

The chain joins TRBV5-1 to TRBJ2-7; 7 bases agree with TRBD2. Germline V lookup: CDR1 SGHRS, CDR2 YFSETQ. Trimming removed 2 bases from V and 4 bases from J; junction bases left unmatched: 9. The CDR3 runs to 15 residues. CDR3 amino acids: CASSLGTTTQYEQYF. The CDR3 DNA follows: TGCGCCAGCAGCTTAGGGACTACCACGCAATACGAGCAGTACTTC. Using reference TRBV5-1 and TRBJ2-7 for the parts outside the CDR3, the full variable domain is KAGVTQTPRYLIKTRGQQVTLSCSPISGHRSVSWYQQTPGQGLQFLFEYFSETQRNKGNFPGRFSGRQFSNSRSEMNVSTLELGDSALYLCASSLGTTTQYEQYFGPGTRLTVT.

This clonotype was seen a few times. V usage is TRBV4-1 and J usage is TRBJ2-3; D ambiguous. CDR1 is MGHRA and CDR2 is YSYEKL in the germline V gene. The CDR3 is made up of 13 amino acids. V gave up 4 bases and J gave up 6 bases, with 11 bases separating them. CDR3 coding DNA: TGCGCCAGCAGCCCGATATTTAAGGATACGCAGTATTTT. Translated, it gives CASSPIFKDTQYF.

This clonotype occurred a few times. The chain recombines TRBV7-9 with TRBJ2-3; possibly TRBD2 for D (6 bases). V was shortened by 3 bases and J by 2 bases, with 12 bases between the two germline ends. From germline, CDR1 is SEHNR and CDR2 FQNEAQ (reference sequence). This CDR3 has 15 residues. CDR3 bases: TGTGCCAGCAGCTTGGGAGGATTGAACACAGATACGCAGTATTTT. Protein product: CASSLGGLNTDTQYF.

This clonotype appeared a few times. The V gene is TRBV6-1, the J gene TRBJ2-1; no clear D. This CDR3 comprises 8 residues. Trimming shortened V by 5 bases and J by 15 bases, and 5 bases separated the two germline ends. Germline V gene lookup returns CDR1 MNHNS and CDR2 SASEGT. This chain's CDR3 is CASSRAFF. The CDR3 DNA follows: TGTGCCAGCAGTAGGGCGTTCTTC.

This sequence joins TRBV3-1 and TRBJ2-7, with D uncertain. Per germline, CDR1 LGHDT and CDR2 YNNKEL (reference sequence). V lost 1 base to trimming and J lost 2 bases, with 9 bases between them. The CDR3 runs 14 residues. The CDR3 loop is CASSQVNRPYEQYF. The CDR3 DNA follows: TGTGCCAGCAGCCAAGTAAACAGACCCTACGAGCAGTACTTC.

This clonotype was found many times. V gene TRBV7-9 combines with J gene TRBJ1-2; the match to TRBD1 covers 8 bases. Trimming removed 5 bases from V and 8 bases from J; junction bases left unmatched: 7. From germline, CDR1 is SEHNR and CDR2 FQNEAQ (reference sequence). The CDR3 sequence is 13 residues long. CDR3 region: CASSRQGSSGYTF. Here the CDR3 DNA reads TGTGCCAGCAGCCGACAGGGGAGTAGCGGCTACACCTTC.

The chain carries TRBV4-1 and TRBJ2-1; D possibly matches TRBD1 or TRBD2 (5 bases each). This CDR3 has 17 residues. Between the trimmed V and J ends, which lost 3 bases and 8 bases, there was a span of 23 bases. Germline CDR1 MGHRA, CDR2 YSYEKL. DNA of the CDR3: TGCGCCAGCAGCCATGAGAGAGGTGAGGGGCCCCCCCATGAGCAGTTCTTC. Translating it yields CASSHERGEGPPHEQFF.

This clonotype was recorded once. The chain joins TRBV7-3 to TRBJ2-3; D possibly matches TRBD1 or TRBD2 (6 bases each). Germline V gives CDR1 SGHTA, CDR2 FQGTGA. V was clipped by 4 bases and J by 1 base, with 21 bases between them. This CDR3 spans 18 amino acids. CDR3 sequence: CASSSWVSGAAGTDTQYF. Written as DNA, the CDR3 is TGTGCCAGCAGCTCGTGGGTGTCGGGGGCGGCAGGCACAGATACGCAGTATTTT. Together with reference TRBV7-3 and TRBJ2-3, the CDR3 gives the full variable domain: GAGVSQTPSNKVTEKGKYVELRCDPISGHTALYWYRQSLGQGPEFLIYFQGTGAADDSGLPNDRFFAVRPEGSVSTLKIQRTERGDSAVYLCASSSWVSGAAGTDTQYFGPGTRLTVL.

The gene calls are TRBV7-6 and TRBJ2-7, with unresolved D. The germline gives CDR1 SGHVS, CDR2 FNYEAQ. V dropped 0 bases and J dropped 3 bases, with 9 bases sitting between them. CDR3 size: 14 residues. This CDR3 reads CASSLAGTLYEQYF. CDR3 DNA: TGTGCCAGCAGCTTAGCGGGCACCCTCTACGAGCAGTACTTC.

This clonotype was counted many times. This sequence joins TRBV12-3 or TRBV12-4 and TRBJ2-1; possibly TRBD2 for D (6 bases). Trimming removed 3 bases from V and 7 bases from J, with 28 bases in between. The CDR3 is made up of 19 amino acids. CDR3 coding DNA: TGTGCCAGCAGTTTCGTATCTAGCGTAATGGCCCAAACAACGAATGAGCAGTTCTTC. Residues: CASSFVSSVMAQTTNEQFF.

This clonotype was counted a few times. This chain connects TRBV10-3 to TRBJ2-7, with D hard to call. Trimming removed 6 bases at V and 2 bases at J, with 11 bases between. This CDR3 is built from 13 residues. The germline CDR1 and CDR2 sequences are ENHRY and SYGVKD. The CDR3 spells CAISADPTYEQYF. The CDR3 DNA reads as TGTGCCATCAGCGCCGACCCAACCTACGAGCAGTACTTC.

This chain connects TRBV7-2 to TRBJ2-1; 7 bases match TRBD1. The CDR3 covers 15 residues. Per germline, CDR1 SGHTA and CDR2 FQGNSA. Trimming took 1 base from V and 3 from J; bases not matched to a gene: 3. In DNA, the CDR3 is TGTGCCAGCAGCTTAGAACAGGGGATCTACAATGAGCAGTTCTTC. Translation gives CASSLEQGIYNEQFF. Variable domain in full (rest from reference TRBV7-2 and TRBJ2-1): GAGVSQSPSNKVTEKGKDVELRCDPISGHTALYWYRQSLGQGLEFLIYFQGNSAPDKSGLPSDRFSAERTGGSVSTLTIQRTQQEDSAVYLCASSLEQGIYNEQFFGPGTRLTVL.

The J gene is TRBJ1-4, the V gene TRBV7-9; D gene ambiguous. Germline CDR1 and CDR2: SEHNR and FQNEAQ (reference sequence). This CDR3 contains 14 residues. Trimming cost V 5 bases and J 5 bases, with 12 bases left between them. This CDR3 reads CASSQRTGNEKLFF. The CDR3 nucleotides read TGTGCCAGCAGCCAAAGGACGGGCAATGAAAAACTGTTTTTT. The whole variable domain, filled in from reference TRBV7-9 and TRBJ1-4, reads DTGVSQNPRHKITKRGQNVTFRCDPISEHNRLYWYRQTLGQGPEFLTYFQNEAQLEKSRLLSDRFSAERPKGSFSTLEIQRTEQGDSAMYLCASSQRTGNEKLFFGSGTQLSVL.

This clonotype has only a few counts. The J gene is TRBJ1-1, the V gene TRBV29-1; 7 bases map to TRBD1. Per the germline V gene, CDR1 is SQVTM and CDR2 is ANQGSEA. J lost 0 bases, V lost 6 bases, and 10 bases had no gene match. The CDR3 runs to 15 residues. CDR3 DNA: TGCAGCGTCTCCGGGACAGTCAGTATGAACACTGAAGCTTTCTTT. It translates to CSVSGTVSMNTEAFF.

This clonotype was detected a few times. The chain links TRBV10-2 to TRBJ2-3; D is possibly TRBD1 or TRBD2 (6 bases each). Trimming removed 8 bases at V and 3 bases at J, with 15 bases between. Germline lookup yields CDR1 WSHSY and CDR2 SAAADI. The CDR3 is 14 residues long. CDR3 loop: CASYYPGATDTQYF. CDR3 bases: TGCGCCAGCTATTACCCGGGGGCGACAGATACGCAGTATTTT.

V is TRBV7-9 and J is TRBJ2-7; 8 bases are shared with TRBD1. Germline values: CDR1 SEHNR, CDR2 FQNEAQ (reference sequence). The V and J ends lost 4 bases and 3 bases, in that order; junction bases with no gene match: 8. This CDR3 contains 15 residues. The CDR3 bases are TGTGCCAGCAGCTACAGGGGGGAGATCGGCTACGAGCAGTACTTC. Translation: CASSYRGEIGYEQYF.

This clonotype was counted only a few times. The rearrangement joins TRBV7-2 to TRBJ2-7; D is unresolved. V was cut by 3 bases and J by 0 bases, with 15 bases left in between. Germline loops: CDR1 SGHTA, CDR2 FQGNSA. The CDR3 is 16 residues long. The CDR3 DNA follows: TGTGCCAGCAGCTTTACGAGGAGCGTAAGCTCCTACGAGCAGTACTTC. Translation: CASSFTRSVSSYEQYF.

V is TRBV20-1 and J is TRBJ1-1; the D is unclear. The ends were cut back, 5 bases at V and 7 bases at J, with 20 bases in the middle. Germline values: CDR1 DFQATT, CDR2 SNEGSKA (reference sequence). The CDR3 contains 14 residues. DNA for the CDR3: TGCAGTGCTTCCCACGGGGAGCCCCGGAGTGAAGCTTTCTTT. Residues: CSASHGEPRSEAFF.

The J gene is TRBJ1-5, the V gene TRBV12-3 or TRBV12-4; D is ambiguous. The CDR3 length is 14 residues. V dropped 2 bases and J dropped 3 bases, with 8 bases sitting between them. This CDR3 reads CASSLTQSNQPQHF. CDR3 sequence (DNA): TGTGCCAGCAGTTTAACGCAGTCCAATCAGCCCCAGCATTTT.

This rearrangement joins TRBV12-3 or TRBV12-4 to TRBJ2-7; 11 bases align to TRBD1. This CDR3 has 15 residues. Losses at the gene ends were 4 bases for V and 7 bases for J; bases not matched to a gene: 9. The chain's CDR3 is CASSSPDRGPDEQYF. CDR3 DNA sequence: TGTGCCAGCAGTTCCCCGGACAGGGGGCCTGATGAGCAGTACTTC.

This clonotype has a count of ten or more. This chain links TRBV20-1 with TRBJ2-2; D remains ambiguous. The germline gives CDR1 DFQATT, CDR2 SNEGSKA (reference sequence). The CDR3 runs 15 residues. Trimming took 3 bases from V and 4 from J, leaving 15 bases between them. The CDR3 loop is CSARDPFRSTGELFF. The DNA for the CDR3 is TGCAGTGCTAGGGACCCTTTTCGGAGCACCGGGGAGCTGTTTTTT.

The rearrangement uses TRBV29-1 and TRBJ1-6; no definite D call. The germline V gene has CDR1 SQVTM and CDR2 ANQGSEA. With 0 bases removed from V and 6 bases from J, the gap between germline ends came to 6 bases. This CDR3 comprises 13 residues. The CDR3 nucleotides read TGCAGCGTTGAAGAGGTTCCTAATTCACCCCTCCACTTT. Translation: CSVEEVPNSPLHF.

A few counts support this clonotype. The CDR3 DNA follows: TGTGCCAGCAGTATTCGGGACCCCAATCAGCCCCAGCATTTT. This translates into CASSIRDPNQPQHF. The chain links TRBV12-3 or TRBV12-4 to TRBJ1-5, with D possibly being TRBD1 (5 bases). The germline V and J ends were trimmed by 5 bases and 3 bases, with 11 bases remaining between them. This CDR3 is built from 14 residues.

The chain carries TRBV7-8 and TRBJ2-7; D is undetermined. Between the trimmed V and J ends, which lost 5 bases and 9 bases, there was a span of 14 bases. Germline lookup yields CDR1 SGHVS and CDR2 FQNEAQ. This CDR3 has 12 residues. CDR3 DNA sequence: TGTGCCAGCAGCCGTGACCCCTTCGGGCAGTACTTC. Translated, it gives CASSRDPFGQYF.

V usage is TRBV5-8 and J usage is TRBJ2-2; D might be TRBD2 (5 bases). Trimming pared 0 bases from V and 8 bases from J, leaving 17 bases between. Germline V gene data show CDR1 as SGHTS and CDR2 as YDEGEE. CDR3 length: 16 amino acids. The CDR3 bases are TGTGCCAGCAGCTTGGCCCAACAGCGGTTACGGGGGGAGCTGTTTTTT. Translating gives CASSLAQQRLRGELFF.

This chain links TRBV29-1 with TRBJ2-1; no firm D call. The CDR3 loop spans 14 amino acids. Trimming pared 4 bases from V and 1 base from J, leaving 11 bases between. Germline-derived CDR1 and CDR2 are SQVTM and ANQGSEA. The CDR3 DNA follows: TGCAGCGTTGCTGGGCAGTCGTCCTACAATGAGCAGTTCTTC. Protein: CSVAGQSSYNEQFF.

The CDR3, as DNA: TGTGCCAGCAGCTTATCCGGGGGTGGTGGAAACACCATATATTTT. Protein sequence: CASSLSGGGGNTIYF. The chain links TRBV7-6 to TRBJ1-3; maybe TRBD1 (5 bases). Germline lookup yields CDR1 SGHVS and CDR2 FNYEAQ. Trimming removed 2 bases at V and 3 bases at J, with 11 bases between. CDR3 length: 15 amino acids.

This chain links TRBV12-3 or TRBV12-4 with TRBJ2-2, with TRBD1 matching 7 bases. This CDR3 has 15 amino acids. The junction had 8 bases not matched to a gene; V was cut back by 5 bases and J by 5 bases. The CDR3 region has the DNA TGTGCCAGCAGTCCAACGACAGGGTGGACCGGGGAGCTGTTTTTT. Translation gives CASSPTTGWTGELFF.

CDR3: CASSRSRGIAGNEQFF. CDR3 DNA sequence: TGTGCCAGCAGTCGCTCGAGGGGAATAGCGGGCAATGAGCAGTTCTTC. The chain joins TRBV2 to TRBJ2-1; 7 nucleotides align to TRBD2. V was clipped by 5 bases and J by 6 bases; unmatched bases: 13. CDR1 and CDR2 from the germline V gene are SNHLY and FYNNEI. This CDR3 spans 16 amino acids.